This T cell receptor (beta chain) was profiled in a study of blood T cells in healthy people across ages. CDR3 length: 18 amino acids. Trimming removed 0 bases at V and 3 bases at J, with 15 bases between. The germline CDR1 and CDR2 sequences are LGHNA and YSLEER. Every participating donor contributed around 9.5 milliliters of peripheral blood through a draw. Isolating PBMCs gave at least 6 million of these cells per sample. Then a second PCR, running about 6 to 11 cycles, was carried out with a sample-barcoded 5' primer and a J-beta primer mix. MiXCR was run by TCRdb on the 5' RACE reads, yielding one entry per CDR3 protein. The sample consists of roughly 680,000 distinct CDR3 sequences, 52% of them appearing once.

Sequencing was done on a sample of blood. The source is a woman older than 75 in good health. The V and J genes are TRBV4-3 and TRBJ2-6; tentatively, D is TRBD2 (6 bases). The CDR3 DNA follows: TGCGCCAGCAGCCAAGACGAAAGTGCGGGGAGTGGGGCCAACGTCCTGACTTTC. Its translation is CASSQDESAGSGANVLTF.